A selection of T cell receptor beta chains follows, all from one sample in a study of blood T cells in healthy people across ages. From the 5' RACE reads, TCRdb called clonotypes with MiXCR, one entry per CDR3 protein. Of approximately 2,000,000 distinct CDR3 sequences listed, 35% to 50% are singletons. The specimen was blood. These receptors originate from a human donor in good health. The CDR3 runs from the conserved cysteine through the conserved F or W. Each record gives: J gene, V gene, D gene, clone size, CDR3 DNA, CDR3 protein. The D gene is left open where the match is weak. The size of a clone is reported for some rows only, either as once, few or many, or as a class for expanded clones.

j_gene: TRBJ2-1
v_gene: TRBV20-1
d_gene: NA
abundance: NA
CDR3nt: TGCAGTGCCCTTAACGTCCAGGGCTCCTACAATGAGCAGTTCTTC
CDR3aa: CSALNVQGSYNEQFF

j_gene: TRBJ2-1
v_gene: TRBV20-1
d_gene: NA
abundance: NA
CDR3nt: TGCAGTGTTGGAGGAACTAGGAACTACAATGAGCAGTTCTTC
CDR3aa: CSVGGTRNYNEQFF

j_gene: TRBJ2-1
v_gene: TRBV28
d_gene: NA
abundance: NA
CDR3nt: TGTGCCAGCAGTTTTTGGCAGGAGTACAATGAGCAGTTCTTC
CDR3aa: CASSFWQEYNEQFF

j_gene: TRBJ2-3
v_gene: TRBV20-1
d_gene: NA
abundance: few
CDR3nt: TGCAGTGCTAATGGCGGGGCGGGTAGCACGGATACGCAGTATTTT
CDR3aa: CSANGGAGSTDTQYF

j_gene: TRBJ1-4
v_gene: TRBV20-1
d_gene: NA
abundance: few
CDR3nt: TGCAGTGCTAGAAGGGGCGGGGGACGAGCAACTAATGAAAAACTGTTTTTT
CDR3aa: CSARRGGGRATNEKLFF

j_gene: TRBJ1-5
v_gene: TRBV5-5
d_gene: NA
abundance: few
CDR3nt: TGTGCCAGCAACCAATTCCCAGGCGACAATCAGCCCCAGCATTTT
CDR3aa: CASNQFPGDNQPQHF

j_gene: TRBJ1-2
v_gene: TRBV29-1
d_gene: NA
abundance: NA
CDR3nt: TGCAGCGTACGACAGGAGGACGGCTACACCTTC
CDR3aa: CSVRQEDGYTF

j_gene: TRBJ2-7
v_gene: TRBV7-8
d_gene: TRBD1
abundance: few
CDR3nt: TGTGCCAGCAGCTTAGTCCCCGGGACAGGGTTCTTCTACGAGCAGTACTTC
CDR3aa: CASSLVPGTGFFYEQYF

j_gene: TRBJ2-7
v_gene: TRBV7-2
d_gene: TRBD2
abundance: NA
CDR3nt: TGTGCCGGCAGCTTAGTAGCGGGGGCCAACGAGCAGTACTTC
CDR3aa: CAGSLVAGANEQYF

j_gene: TRBJ1-4
v_gene: TRBV12-3/TRBV12-4
d_gene: NA
abundance: few
CDR3nt: TGTGCCAGCAGTCCCCGGTCAGGAGTTACTGAAAAACTGTTTTTT
CDR3aa: CASSPRSGVTEKLFF

j_gene: TRBJ2-7
v_gene: TRBV24-1
d_gene: NA
abundance: few
CDR3nt: TGTGCCACCAGTCATGACACCACCTACGAGCAGTACTTC
CDR3aa: CATSHDTTYEQYF

j_gene: TRBJ2-5
v_gene: TRBV4-3
d_gene: NA
abundance: few
CDR3nt: TGCGCCAGCAGCCAAGGTCCGGTCGGGACCCAGTACTTC
CDR3aa: CASSQGPVGTQYF

j_gene: TRBJ2-3
v_gene: TRBV11-2
d_gene: TRBD2
abundance: NA
CDR3nt: TGTGCCAGCAGTAAAACCGGGAGGGTTATTGTTAGCACAGATACGCAGTATTTT
CDR3aa: CASSKTGRVIVSTDTQYF

j_gene: TRBJ2-5
v_gene: TRBV20-1
d_gene: TRBD2
abundance: NA
CDR3nt: TGCAGTGCTAGATCCGGGACTAGCGGAGAGCAGTACTTC
CDR3aa: CSARSGTSGEQYF

j_gene: TRBJ2-7
v_gene: TRBV7-2
d_gene: TRBD2
abundance: few
CDR3nt: TGTGCCAGCAGCGGATACGGACTAGCGGGGGGCCCTAGCTCCTACGAGCAGTACTTC
CDR3aa: CASSGYGLAGGPSSYEQYF

j_gene: TRBJ2-3
v_gene: TRBV29-1
d_gene: NA
abundance: NA
CDR3nt: TGCAGCGTTGAAGGCCAAGTCACAGATACGCAGTATTTT
CDR3aa: CSVEGQVTDTQYF

j_gene: TRBJ2-5
v_gene: TRBV29-1
d_gene: TRBD2
abundance: NA
CDR3nt: TGCAGCGCTAGCGGGCTAAACCAAGAGACCCAGTACTTC
CDR3aa: CSASGLNQETQYF

j_gene: TRBJ2-5
v_gene: TRBV20-1
d_gene: TRBD2
abundance: many
CDR3nt: TGCAGTATAAAGCGGGGGGGCTCGGAGACCCAGTACTTC
CDR3aa: CSIKRGGSETQYF

j_gene: TRBJ2-1
v_gene: TRBV24-1
d_gene: TRBD1
abundance: NA
CDR3nt: TGTGCCACCAGTGATAGGAGGACAGGTCACTTTCGAGATGAGCAGTTCTTC
CDR3aa: CATSDRRTGHFRDEQFF

j_gene: TRBJ1-2
v_gene: TRBV5-6
d_gene: TRBD1
abundance: NA
CDR3nt: TGTGCCAGCAGCCTGGTGACAGGGACGAATGGCTACACCTTC
CDR3aa: CASSLVTGTNGYTF

j_gene: TRBJ1-1
v_gene: TRBV7-2
d_gene: NA
abundance: few
CDR3nt: TGTGCCAGCAGCCCTGGGGGGGGTATGAACACTGAAGCTTTCTTT
CDR3aa: CASSPGGGMNTEAFF

j_gene: TRBJ1-6
v_gene: TRBV12-3/TRBV12-4
d_gene: NA
abundance: NA
CDR3nt: TGTGCCAGCAGAGCAACGGGACGAAGCCTCCACTTT
CDR3aa: CASRATGRSLHF

j_gene: TRBJ2-1
v_gene: TRBV6-2/TRBV6-3
d_gene: TRBD1
abundance: NA
CDR3nt: TGTGCCACCAAATATGGACAGGGGATGGACAATGAGCAGTTCTTC
CDR3aa: CATKYGQGMDNEQFF

j_gene: TRBJ2-1
v_gene: TRBV12-5
d_gene: NA
abundance: NA
CDR3nt: TGTGCTAGTGGGAATCAAGGATGGGAGACCCAGTTCTTC
CDR3aa: CASGNQGWETQFF

j_gene: TRBJ2-3
v_gene: TRBV20-1
d_gene: NA
abundance: few
CDR3nt: TGCAGTGTTCGTCGAGCGGTTGGTATAGATACGCAGTATTTT
CDR3aa: CSVRRAVGIDTQYF

j_gene: TRBJ1-2
v_gene: TRBV2
d_gene: NA
abundance: NA
CDR3nt: TGTGCCAGCAGTCTCCGGCTGATGGGCTACACCTTC
CDR3aa: CASSLRLMGYTF

j_gene: TRBJ1-1
v_gene: TRBV29-1
d_gene: NA
abundance: few
CDR3nt: TGCAGCGTTCCGGCTTGGGGGGCGGTTGCGAGGCTCACTGAAGCTTTCTTT
CDR3aa: CSVPAWGAVARLTEAFF

j_gene: TRBJ1-5
v_gene: TRBV5-1
d_gene: NA
abundance: NA
CDR3nt: TGCGCCAGCAGCTTGGACGACGGCAATCAGCCCCAGCATTTT
CDR3aa: CASSLDDGNQPQHF

j_gene: TRBJ1-1
v_gene: TRBV2
d_gene: NA
abundance: NA
CDR3nt: TGTGCCAGCAACGAGGGCTTCACTGAAGCTTTCTTT
CDR3aa: CASNEGFTEAFF

j_gene: TRBJ2-1
v_gene: TRBV5-1
d_gene: NA
abundance: NA
CDR3nt: TGCGCCAGCAGCCCGGACGGATTCTACGAGCAGTTCTTC
CDR3aa: CASSPDGFYEQFF

j_gene: TRBJ2-1
v_gene: TRBV21-1
d_gene: NA
abundance: NA
CDR3nt: TGTGCCAGCACCCAAAGGCCTGAGGGCAATGAGCAGTTCTTC
CDR3aa: CASTQRPEGNEQFF

j_gene: TRBJ1-1
v_gene: TRBV6-6
d_gene: TRBD1
abundance: few
CDR3nt: TGTGCCAGCAGTTATAGCGGGACAGCAAACACTGAAGCTTTCTTT
CDR3aa: CASSYSGTANTEAFF

j_gene: TRBJ1-1
v_gene: TRBV29-1
d_gene: NA
abundance: NA
CDR3nt: TGCAGCGTTGAACCGTCTGGAATGGGGGGTGAAGCTTTCTTT
CDR3aa: CSVEPSGMGGEAFF

j_gene: TRBJ2-1
v_gene: TRBV15
d_gene: TRBD2
abundance: few
CDR3nt: TGTGCCACCAGCCCCGGACTAGCGGCCTACAATGAGCAGTTCTTC
CDR3aa: CATSPGLAAYNEQFF

j_gene: TRBJ1-1
v_gene: TRBV20-1
d_gene: TRBD1
abundance: NA
CDR3nt: TGCAGTGCTGTGAGACAGGGGGCAAACACTGAAGCTTTCTTT
CDR3aa: CSAVRQGANTEAFF

j_gene: TRBJ1-1
v_gene: TRBV6-1
d_gene: NA
abundance: few
CDR3nt: TGTGCCAGCAGCCAGCAGTGGGAGAACACTGAAGCTTTCTTT
CDR3aa: CASSQQWENTEAFF

j_gene: TRBJ1-5
v_gene: TRBV10-3
d_gene: NA
abundance: NA
CDR3nt: TGTGCCATCGGACGGGGGGACAATCAGCCCCAGCATTTT
CDR3aa: CAIGRGDNQPQHF

j_gene: TRBJ1-2
v_gene: TRBV9
d_gene: NA
abundance: NA
CDR3nt: TGTGCCAGCAGCGTAGAGGATGGTGATGGCTACACCTTC
CDR3aa: CASSVEDGDGYTF

j_gene: TRBJ2-7
v_gene: TRBV9
d_gene: TRBD2
abundance: NA
CDR3nt: TGTGCCGGCAGCGGCCGGGACTATAGTCCGTACGAGCAGTACTTC
CDR3aa: CAGSGRDYSPYEQYF

j_gene: TRBJ2-7
v_gene: TRBV4-2
d_gene: TRBD2
abundance: NA
CDR3nt: TGTGCCAGCAGCCCCGGGACTAGTTATTCCTACGAGCAGTACTTC
CDR3aa: CASSPGTSYSYEQYF

j_gene: TRBJ1-2
v_gene: TRBV10-3
d_gene: NA
abundance: NA
CDR3nt: TGTGCCATCAGTGAATTTAGCGGGTTTACCTATGGCTACACCTTC
CDR3aa: CAISEFSGFTYGYTF

j_gene: TRBJ1-6
v_gene: TRBV15
d_gene: TRBD1
abundance: NA
CDR3nt: TGTGCCACCAGCAGAGAAGACAGGGGCAATTCACCCCTCCACTTT
CDR3aa: CATSREDRGNSPLHF

j_gene: TRBJ1-5
v_gene: TRBV6-2/TRBV6-3
d_gene: NA
abundance: NA
CDR3nt: TGTGCCAGCAGTTTCTCTCGGCAGGGCAATCAGCCCCAGCATTTT
CDR3aa: CASSFSRQGNQPQHF

j_gene: TRBJ1-5
v_gene: TRBV6-1
d_gene: TRBD1
abundance: few
CDR3nt: TGTGCCAGCAGTCGCGGGACAGGGGGCTTGAGTGGTCAGCCCCAGCATTTT
CDR3aa: CASSRGTGGLSGQPQHF

j_gene: TRBJ2-7
v_gene: TRBV5-1
d_gene: TRBD1
abundance: NA
CDR3nt: TGCGCCAGCAGCTTCTCGACAGGGGATATCACCTACGAGCAGTACTTC
CDR3aa: CASSFSTGDITYEQYF

j_gene: TRBJ2-1
v_gene: TRBV18
d_gene: NA
abundance: NA
CDR3nt: TGTGCCAGCTCACCACCGTCAGGGACGTTATTATACGAAGAGTTCTTC
CDR3aa: CASSPPSGTLLYEEFF

j_gene: TRBJ1-1
v_gene: TRBV6-2/TRBV6-3
d_gene: TRBD1
abundance: NA
CDR3nt: TGTGCCAGCAAGAGGACAGGGATGAACACTGAAGCTTTCTTT
CDR3aa: CASKRTGMNTEAFF

j_gene: TRBJ2-7
v_gene: TRBV29-1
d_gene: TRBD1
abundance: NA
CDR3nt: TGCAGCGTTGAATTTCGGGACAGATTGTACGAGCAGTACTTC
CDR3aa: CSVEFRDRLYEQYF

j_gene: TRBJ1-2
v_gene: TRBV10-3
d_gene: TRBD1
abundance: NA
CDR3nt: TGTGCCATCAGTCCTACAGGACAGGGAAACTATGGCTACACCTTC
CDR3aa: CAISPTGQGNYGYTF